The 10 T cell receptor beta chains below all came from one sample that was sequenced in a study of spatial heterogeneity in lung cancer (dated by TCRdb to the late 2010s). Library prep was done by 5' RACE. The sequencer was a NextSeq 500. In-frame beta chains were kept once TCRdb had trimmed the public reads at Q25 with fastp and called clones with MiXCR. Rows merge per CDR3 protein into single entries with the most common DNA and genes. The sample has approximately 52,000 distinct CDR3 sequences on record, approximately 5.7% of them singletons. The top ten clonotypes cover roughly 10% of the sample. The time point label for this specimen denotes: sample taken at primary tumor resection. Without any cell sorting, TCR sequencing was performed on whole RNA extracted either from tumor and nontumor lung tissue or from cryopreserved PBMC samples. Sequences were derived from PBMCs, sampled at surgery. Receptor source: a male donor with early-stage non-small cell lung cancer.

This clonotype showed up many times. The V and J genes are TRBV15 and TRBJ1-2; the D gene is possibly TRBD1 (5 bases). V lost 0 bases, J lost 2 bases, and 16 bases lay in between. The CDR3 runs 17 residues. CDR1 is LNHNV and CDR2 is YYDKDF in the germline V gene (reference sequence). The CDR3 sequence is CATSRDGITGPNYGYTF. CDR3 bases: TGTGCCACCAGCAGAGATGGGATAACAGGCCCCAACTATGGCTACACCTTC.

The rearrangement links TRBV5-4 to TRBJ2-1; D is possibly TRBD2 (6 bases). The CDR3 is made up of 15 amino acids. Germline V lookup: CDR1 SGHNT, CDR2 YYREEE (reference sequence). Trimming left V 4 bases short and J 10 bases short, with 21 bases between. The CDR3 DNA reads as TGTGCCAGCAGCCCCGCGGGTAGCGGTATATACGAGCAGTTCTTC. Translating gives CASSPAGSGIYEQFF.

The V gene is TRBV6-6, the J gene TRBJ2-3; D perhaps matches TRBD1 (5 bases). This CDR3 spans 12 amino acids. V was trimmed by 5 bases and J by 4 bases, leaving 7 bases between them. Germline lookup yields CDR1 MNHNY and CDR2 SVGAGI (reference sequence). CDR3 DNA sequence: TGTGCCAGCAGTGGACACGCAGATACGCAGTATTTT. It codes for CASSGHADTQYF.

Ten or more counts support this clonotype. The junction does not match germline at one end; this may be a read error. The rearrangement uses TRBV20-1 and TRBJ2-2; 13 bases map to TRBD2. Germline CDR1 reads DFQATT; CDR2 reads SNEGSKA (reference sequence). The CDR3 runs 16 residues. The CDR3 DNA sequence: TGCAGTGCTAGAGCTCTTACTAGCGGGAGGGCCGGAGAGCTGTTTTTT. Its protein is CSARALTSGRAGELFF.

This clonotype has at least ten counts. The DNA of the CDR3 is TGTGCCAGTAGTAAGGAGAGATACTATGGCTACACCTTC. Translation gives CASSKERYYGYTF. The V call is TRBV19, the J call TRBJ1-2; no firm D call. Trimming took 4 bases from V and 3 from J, leaving 9 bases between them. The CDR3 consists of 13 residues. The V gene's germline CDR1 is LNHDA and CDR2 SQIVND (reference sequence).

This clonotype was counted ten times or more. The rearrangement joins TRBV7-9 to TRBJ2-7; perhaps D is TRBD1 or TRBD2 (5 bases each). In germline, CDR1 is SEHNR, CDR2 FQNEAQ (reference sequence). CDR3 length: 15 residues. Trimming cost V 8 bases and J 3 bases, with 20 bases left between them. The CDR3 sequence: CASVYLEGPHYEQYF. CDR3 nucleotides: TGTGCCAGCGTCTACTTAGAGGGACCTCACTACGAGCAGTACTTC.

This clonotype was counted ten times or more. The rearrangement links TRBV6-2 or TRBV6-3 to TRBJ2-7; the D gene could be TRBD1 or TRBD2 (6 bases each). Germline values: CDR1 MNHEY, CDR2 SVGEGT. The CDR3 is 15 residues long. Between the trimmed V and J ends, which lost 6 bases and 6 bases, there was a span of 21 bases. Written as DNA, the CDR3 is TGTGCCAGCAGCCGAGAGGGGGGTCCCCGAGGCGAGCAGTACTTC. As protein: CASSREGGPRGEQYF.

This clonotype was recorded many times. The J gene is TRBJ2-3, the V gene TRBV9; 8 bases match TRBD1. The ends lost 4 bases at V and 1 base at J; junction bases unmatched: 5. This CDR3 is 15 amino acids long. Germline lookup yields CDR1 SGDLS and CDR2 YYNGEE. The chain's CDR3 is CASSQGQGRTDTQYF. The CDR3 nucleotides read TGTGCCAGCAGCCAAGGACAGGGACGCACAGATACGCAGTATTTT.

At least ten counts were recorded for this clonotype. Here the CDR3 reads CASSPPLRITNYGYTF. The CDR3 nucleotides read TGTGCCAGCAGCCCACCGCTTAGGATAACTAACTATGGCTACACCTTC. The chain links TRBV7-9 to TRBJ1-2; D is unresolved. V lost 5 bases and J 0 bases, leaving 16 bases between the germline ends. The CDR3 runs to 16 residues. Looked up from germline, CDR1 is SEHNR and CDR2 is FQNEAQ (reference sequence).

This clonotype was seen repeatedly, ten times or more. The chain recombines TRBV4-3 with TRBJ2-6, with D tentatively TRBD2 (6 bases). The CDR3 is made up of 15 amino acids. V was shortened by 9 bases and J by 0 bases, with 12 bases between the two germline ends. Germline V lookup: CDR1 LGHNA, CDR2 YSLEER. CDR3 sequence: CASSGLYSGANVLTF. The CDR3 region has the DNA TGCGCCAGTAGCGGACTTTACTCTGGGGCCAACGTCCTGACTTTC.